This TCR beta chain came from a study of blood T cell repertoires in COVID-19. Across the study: Material from acute and convalescent COVID-19 was sourced from the United States, Italy and Spain. The cDNA or gDNA used as material had been derived from T cells, B-cell-depleted T cells, or PBMCs.

The authors' processing: By means of reference gene primer amplification, nucleated cell counts were estimated. Measured with immunoSEQ multiplex PCR; TCRdb has only the in-frame clones, and not every one. V, J and clone size reflect that table, while D and trimming were determined from the DNA. Of roughly 350,000 clones in the sample, 85% were seen once. The source is a woman aged 18-29 years with acute or convalescent COVID-19. Sequencing was performed on peripheral blood.

Here the CDR3 DNA reads TGTGCCAGCTCACCACCATCCGGGACAGGGCGGTACAATGAGCAGTTCTTC. It specifies CASSPPSGTGRYNEQFF. V is TRBV18 and J is TRBJ2-1, with 9 positions matching TRBD1. Per the germline V gene, CDR1 is KGHSH and CDR2 is LQKENI. The junction had 7 bases not matched to a gene; V was cut back by 0 bases and J by 4 bases. The CDR3 spans 17 residues.